This TCR beta chain was captured by sequencing in a study of blood T cells in healthy people across ages. With a J-beta primer mix and a sample-barcoded 5' primer, a second PCR ran roughly 7 to 11 cycles. Each CDR3 protein is one row after TCRdb ran MiXCR on the 5' RACE reads. This table holds 800,000 to 950,000 distinct CDR3 sequences, roughly 43% found once. This sequence was found in a man aged 25-45 years in good health. Sequenced material: blood.

CDR3 loop: CASSKQTGVTGELFF. In DNA, the CDR3 is TGTGCCAGCAGTAAACAGACGGGAGTCACCGGGGAGCTGTTTTTT. The chain employs TRBV6-1 and TRBJ2-2; D is perhaps TRBD2 (6 bases). Per germline, CDR1 MNHNS and CDR2 SASEGT. Trimming shortened V by 5 bases and J by 4 bases, and 14 bases separated the two germline ends. There are 15 residues in the CDR3.